This TCR beta chain is drawn from a study of shared clonotypes between healthy human individuals. This CDR3 spans 13 amino acids. CDR1 is SNHLY and CDR2 is FYNNEI in the germline V gene. The ends were cut back, 7 bases at V and 4 bases at J, with 11 bases in the middle. Profiling relied on immunoSEQ multiplex PCR, and the TCRdb table lists in-frame clones only, not all of them. The sample records about 490,000 clones, 79% being singletons. In its sample, this clone was seen a few times. V is TRBV2 and J is TRBJ1-5; D is perhaps TRBD1 (5 bases). The TCR comes from a woman in her thirties or forties in good health. Some clones in this sample may be carry-over from other donors' samples. The sample taken for sequencing was PBMCs. CDR3 residues: CASKWDVNQPQHF. CDR3 nucleotides: TGTGCCAGCAAGTGGGACGTTAATCAGCCCCAGCATTTT.